The rows below give T cell receptor beta chains drawn from one sample of a study of blood T cell repertoires in COVID-19. Here immunoSEQ multiplex PCR was the method, and the copy in TCRdb shows in-frame clones only, minus some. The sample consists of hundreds of thousands of clones, about nine tenths of them appearing once. The specimen sequenced was PBMCs or T cells enriched from blood (not recorded which). Receptors originate from a man in his forties who had recovered from COVID-19. CDR3s include the opening cysteine and the closing phenylalanine or tryptophan.

j_call v_call cdr3_length cdr3_aa
TRBJ1-2 TRBV29-1 10 CSVGDRGYTF
TRBJ1-1 TRBV30 11 CAWSGGEEAFF
TRBJ1-1 TRBV5-1 13 CASSSQTNTEAFF
TRBJ2-2 TRBV7-3 16 CASSLRLAGGTGELFF
TRBJ1-1 TRBV10-3 12 CAISLQGREAFF
TRBJ2-3 TRBV4-2 15 CASSQWGTDTDTQYF
TRBJ2-5 TRBV5-1 14 CASSFRGGRETQYF
TRBJ2-2 TRBV11-1 13 CASSFPGAGELFF
TRBJ1-2 TRBV2 15 CASSVRQGTGYGYTF
TRBJ2-2 TRBV19 15 CASSIPGKNTGELFF
TRBJ2-7 TRBV3-1/TRBV3-2 17 CASSQDQWGQGTYEQYF
TRBJ2-3 TRBV4-1 16 CASSQETAGSTDTQYF
TRBJ2-3 TRBV2 13 CASSGLAGETQYF
TRBJ1-1 TRBV6-5 13 CASRSSRNTEAFF
TRBJ2-5 TRBV20-1 11 CSATIQETQYF
TRBJ2-1 TRBV19 13 CASSRPDYPEQFF
TRBJ1-2 TRBV28 15 CASSSGQGVSYGYTF
TRBJ1-6 TRBV3-1/TRBV3-2 14 CASRPGGDNSPLHF
TRBJ2-1 TRBV4-1 18 CASSQDYLGTSVPNEQFF
TRBJ2-2 TRBV5-1 15 CASAGGPLNTGELFF
TRBJ2-2 TRBV6-2/TRBV6-3 14 CASSYELNTGELFF
TRBJ2-1 TRBV30 14 CAWSVGGPLGEQFF
TRBJ1-6 TRBV14 19 CASSQEVVTGAIYNSPLHF
TRBJ2-1 TRBV4-1 15 CASSQVATSALEQFF
TRBJ1-2 TRBV13 15 CASSLTQGEVYGYTF
TRBJ1-3 TRBV4-1 16 CASSQDYGQNRNTIYF